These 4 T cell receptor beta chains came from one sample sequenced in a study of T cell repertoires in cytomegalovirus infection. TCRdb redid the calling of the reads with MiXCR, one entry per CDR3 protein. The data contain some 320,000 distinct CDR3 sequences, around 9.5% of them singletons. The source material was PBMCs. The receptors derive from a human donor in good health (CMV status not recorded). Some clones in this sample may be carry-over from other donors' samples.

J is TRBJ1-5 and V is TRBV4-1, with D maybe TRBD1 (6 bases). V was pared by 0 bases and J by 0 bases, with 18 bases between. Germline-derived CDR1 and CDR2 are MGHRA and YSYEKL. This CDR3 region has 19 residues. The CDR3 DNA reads TGCGCCAGCAGCCAAGATCCCGTGGGACATTCCTTTAGCAATCAGCCCCAGCATTTT. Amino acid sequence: CASSQDPVGHSFSNQPQHF.

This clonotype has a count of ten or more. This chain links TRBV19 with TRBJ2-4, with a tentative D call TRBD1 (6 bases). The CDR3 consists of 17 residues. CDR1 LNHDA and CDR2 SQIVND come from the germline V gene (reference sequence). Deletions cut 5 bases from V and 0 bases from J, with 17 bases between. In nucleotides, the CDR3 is TGTGCCAGTAGTTTGGACAGTTTATCTCTAGCCAAAAACATTCAGTACTTC. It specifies CASSLDSLSLAKNIQYF.

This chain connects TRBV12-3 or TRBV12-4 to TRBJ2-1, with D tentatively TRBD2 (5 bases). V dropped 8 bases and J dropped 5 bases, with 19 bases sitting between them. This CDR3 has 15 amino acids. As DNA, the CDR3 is TGTGCCAGCTCCGCAAGGAGGAGGAATAACAATGAGCAGTTCTTC. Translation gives CASSARRRNNNEQFF.

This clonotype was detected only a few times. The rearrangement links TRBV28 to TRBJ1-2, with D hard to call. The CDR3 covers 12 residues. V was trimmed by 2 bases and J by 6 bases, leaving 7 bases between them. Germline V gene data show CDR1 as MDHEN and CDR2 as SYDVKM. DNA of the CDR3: TGTGCCAGCAGTTTACTCCCCGATGGCTACACCTTC. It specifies CASSLLPDGYTF.